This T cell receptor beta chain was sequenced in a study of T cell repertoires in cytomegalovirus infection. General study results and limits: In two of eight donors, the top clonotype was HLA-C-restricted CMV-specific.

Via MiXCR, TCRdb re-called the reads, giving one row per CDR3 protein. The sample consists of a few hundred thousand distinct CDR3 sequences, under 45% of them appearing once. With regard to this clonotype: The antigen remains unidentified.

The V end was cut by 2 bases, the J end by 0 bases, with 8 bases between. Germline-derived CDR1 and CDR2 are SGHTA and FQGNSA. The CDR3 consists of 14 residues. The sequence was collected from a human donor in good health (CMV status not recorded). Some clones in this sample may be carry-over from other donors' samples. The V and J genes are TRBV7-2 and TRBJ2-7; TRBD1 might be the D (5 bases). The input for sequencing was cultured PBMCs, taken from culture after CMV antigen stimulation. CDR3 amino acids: CASSLSDNSYEQYF. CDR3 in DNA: TGTGCCAGCAGCTTATCGGACAACTCCTACGAGCAGTACTTC.